This is a list of T cell receptor beta chains from one sample in a study of blood T cells in healthy people across ages. In TCRdb, the 5' RACE reads were re-called with MiXCR into one record per CDR3 protein. The table lists 1.5 million to 2 million distinct CDR3 sequences, roughly two fifths of them singletons, with 23% in the top ten. What was sequenced was blood. These receptors originate from a human donor in good health. Each CDR3 is given with its conserved first and last residue.

v_call	j_call	cdr3_aa
TRBV5-6	TRBJ2-1	CASSLQGAPTYNEQFF
TRBV6-1	TRBJ1-1	CASSGGSMNTEAFF
TRBV2	TRBJ1-4	CASSEAGTDGEKLFF
TRBV20-1	TRBJ1-2	CSARISGAGGWSYTF
TRBV29-1	TRBJ2-5	CSVGVSGGGETQYF
TRBV29-1	TRBJ2-7	CSVVSSLGGYEQYF
TRBV7-2	.	CASSLGGGGYYEQYF
TRBV20-1	TRBJ2-7	CSASQAIRILYEQYF
TRBV20-1	TRBJ2-2	CSARNSDLPNTGELFF
TRBV27	TRBJ1-2	CASDANYGYTF
TRBV28	TRBJ2-1	CASRPGQRFYNEQFF
TRBV18	TRBJ2-2	CASSPRTDPGTGELFF
TRBV7-3	TRBJ2-1	CASSSVAGGNEQFF
TRBV5-1	TRBJ1-4	CASSCGTFNEKLFF
TRBV6-2/TRBV6-3	.	CASLYAGTAVYEQYF
TRBV3-1	TRBJ2-7	CASSQAISGAYEQYF
TRBV7-3	TRBJ2-1	CASSLTSGGSYSEQFF
TRBV7-9	TRBJ1-1	CASSSMAGGTEAFF
TRBV7-6	TRBJ2-3	CASSLTGAGATDTQYF
TRBV7-2	TRBJ1-2	CASSLGQGEEGYTF
TRBV12-3/TRBV12-4	TRBJ2-5	CASSYAGEQYF
TRBV4-2	TRBJ1-4	CAGSQDFAGLKLFF
TRBV11-3	TRBJ2-1	CARSFEAVSEQFF
TRBV12-3/TRBV12-4	TRBJ2-7	CASRPIRGYEQYF
TRBV6-1	TRBJ2-7	CASTAQLTGGGSYEQYF
TRBV2	TRBJ2-5	CASARGIQETQYF
TRBV6-5	TRBJ2-3	CASSQNEAVSTDTRYF
TRBV4-3	TRBJ2-3	CASSQNRAQDTQYF
TRBV15	TRBJ1-1	CATSRDQGSYTEAFF
TRBV30	TRBJ2-1	CAWSVSDNEQFF
TRBV14	TRBJ1-2	CAGSHTGEGYGYTF